Listed below are T cell receptor beta chains from one sample, sequenced in a study. TCRdb independently ran MiXCR on the RT-PCR reads; one entry per CDR3 protein. This table has about 680,000 distinct CDR3 sequences, 13% to 15% appearing once. The sequenced sample was memory CD4+ T cells from blood. The receptor set was obtained from a female donor in good health, serving as a healthy control. CDR3s include the opening cysteine and the closing phenylalanine or tryptophan. Fields, in order: D gene, clone size, V gene, J gene, CDR3 DNA, CDR3 protein. The D gene is left open where the match is weak. Some rows have no size entry. The others give once, few or many, or a class for an expanded clone.

>NA|NA|TRBV7-2|TRBJ2-7
TGTGCCAGGGGGGCCGGGTTCGAGCAGTACTTC
CARGAGFEQYF
>NA|NA|TRBV27|TRBJ2-1
TGTGCCAGCAGTTTATGGGACCCAAACAATGAGCAGTTCTTC
CASSLWDPNNEQFF
>NA|NA|TRBV28|TRBJ1-2
TGTGCCAGCAGTTCCGATGGACGCAGGATGGGGGGCTACACCTTC
CASSSDGRRMGGYTF
>NA|few|TRBV5-1|TRBJ1-1
TGCGCCAGCAGCTTGGGGGCGGGGATGAACACTGAAGCTTTCTTT
CASSLGAGMNTEAFF
>TRBD2|NA|TRBV5-4|TRBJ2-3
TGTGCCAGCAGCCCACGGGAGGCCCATCCTGTAGCGCAGTATTTT
CASSPREAHPVAQYF
>NA|few|TRBV27|TRBJ2-1
TGTGCCAGCAGTTTAGGGCAGTCATACGGGAATGAGCAGTTCTTC
CASSLGQSYGNEQFF
>NA|NA|TRBV20-1|TRBJ1-6
TGCAGTGCTTCACAGGGTTCTGAGTCACCCCTCCACTTT
CSASQGSESPLHF
>NA|NA|TRBV20-1|TRBJ1-5
TGCAGTGCTAGAGGGGTCAATAATCAGCCCCAGCATTTT
CSARGVNNQPQHF
>TRBD2|NA|TRBV5-1|TRBJ2-1
TGCGCCAGCAGCCATGGACTAGCGGATGCCAATGAGCAGTTCTTC
CASSHGLADANEQFF
>NA|NA|TRBV24-1|TRBJ2-3
TGTGCCACCAGTGTACAAGGACTGACAGATACGCAGTATTTT
CATSVQGLTDTQYF
>TRBD2|NA|TRBV27|TRBJ2-1
TGTGCCAGCAGTTCTAGCGGGAGTGGCGCTGAGCAGTTCTTC
CASSSSGSGAEQFF
>TRBD1|many|TRBV28|TRBJ2-7
TGTGCCAGCACCCCGGGACAGGGTGCCTACGAGCAGTACTTC
CASTPGQGAYEQYF
>NA|many|TRBV6-6|TRBJ1-1
TGTGCCAGCGGCACGGGGAACACTGAAGCTTTCTTT
CASGTGNTEAFF
>NA|many|TRBV12-3/TRBV12-4|TRBJ2-2
TGTGCCAGCAGCCCTTGGGACTACACCGGGGAGCTGTTTTTT
CASSPWDYTGELFF